This paragraph covers one T cell receptor beta chain sequence. Sequencing was performed with immunoSEQ multiplex PCR; in TCRdb, only in-frame clones are kept and a portion is missing. The sample holds just over 650,000 clones, about 87% seen once. The record originates from a study of blood T cell repertoires in COVID-19. CDR1 is MRHNA, CDR2 SNTAGT, per germline. V was clipped by 2 bases and J by 7 bases; unmatched bases: 4. There are 16 residues in the CDR3. The genes are TRBV6-4 and TRBJ2-3, with 15 bases aligning to TRBD2. The sequencing input was peripheral blood. The TCR sequence derives from a woman aged 18-29 years with acute or convalescent COVID-19. CDR3: CASSDEGTSGGYTQYF. CDR3 sequence (DNA): TGTGCCAGCAGTGACGAAGGGACTAGCGGGGGGTATACGCAGTATTTT.